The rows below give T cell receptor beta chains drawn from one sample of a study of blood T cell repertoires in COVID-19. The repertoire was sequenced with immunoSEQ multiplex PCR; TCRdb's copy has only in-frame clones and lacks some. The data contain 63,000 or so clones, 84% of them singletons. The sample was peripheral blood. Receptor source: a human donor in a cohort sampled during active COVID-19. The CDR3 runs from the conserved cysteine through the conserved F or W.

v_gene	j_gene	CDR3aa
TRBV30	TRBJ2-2	CAWSQTGLAGVAGELFF
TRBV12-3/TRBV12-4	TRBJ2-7	CASSFEGYEQYF
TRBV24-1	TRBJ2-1	CATGAGLAGGPSSRNEQFF
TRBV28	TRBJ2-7	CASRGETYEQYF
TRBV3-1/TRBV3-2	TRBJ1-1	CASSQDLRDSWETEAFF
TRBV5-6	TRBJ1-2	CASSLWGGRARYGYTF
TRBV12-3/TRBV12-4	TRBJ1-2	CASKGTGNKGYTF
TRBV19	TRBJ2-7	CASSIGGYEQYF
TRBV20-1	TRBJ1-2	CIAETGGGYTF
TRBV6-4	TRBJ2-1	CASSTLAGVDEQFF
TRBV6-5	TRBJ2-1	CASSSLSGGRDNEQFF
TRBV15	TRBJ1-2	CATSRDHRGIVYGYTF
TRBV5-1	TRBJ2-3	CASSLGTLTDTQYF
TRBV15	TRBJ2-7	CATSSPGQGKDEQYF
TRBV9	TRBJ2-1	CASSVSRQGLGRVNEQFF
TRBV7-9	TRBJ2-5	CASSFIGQKETQYF
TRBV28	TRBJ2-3	CASRGGEDTQYF
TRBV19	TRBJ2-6	CASSGDSFSGANVLTF
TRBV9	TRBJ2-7	CASSVTGAHEQYF
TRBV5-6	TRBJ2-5	CASSLRRDQETQYF
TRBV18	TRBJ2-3	CASSLSTDTQYF
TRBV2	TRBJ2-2	CASSETGEESGELFF
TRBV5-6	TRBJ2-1	CASSSPTPSIPSYNEQFF
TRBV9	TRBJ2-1	CASSDPGTTGDEQFF
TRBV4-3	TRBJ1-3	CASSQLRAGGAWNTIYF
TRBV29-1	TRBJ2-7	CSVRLAGNYEQYF
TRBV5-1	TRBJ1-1	CASSLFGSEAFF
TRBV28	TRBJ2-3	CASSLPSGEGTDTQYF
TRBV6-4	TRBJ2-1	CASSDGTGYNEQFF
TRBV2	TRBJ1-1	CASSTGGAYQSITEAFF
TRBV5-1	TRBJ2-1	CASSLEYTYNEQFF
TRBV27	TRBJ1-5	CASGAVNQPQHF
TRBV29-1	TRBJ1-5	CSVAPSGGSQPQHF
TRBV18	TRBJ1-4	CASSPHGWTGTNEKLFF
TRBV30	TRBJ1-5	CAWTTGAEDQPQHF
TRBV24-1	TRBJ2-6	CATSDHTGTPGASVLTF
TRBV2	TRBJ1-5	CASSEDRAQAGNQPQHF
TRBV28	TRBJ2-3	CASSVLDRKSDTQYF
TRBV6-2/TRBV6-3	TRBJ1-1	CASSPQGPYTEAFF
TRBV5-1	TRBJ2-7	CASRQGGEYEQYF
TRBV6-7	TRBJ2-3	CASSYSRSGGCPTQIRSIF
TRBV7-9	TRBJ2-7	CASTTGYYEQYF
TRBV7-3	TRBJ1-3	CASSPGLGNTIYF
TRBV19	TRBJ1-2	CASSLRDGYTF
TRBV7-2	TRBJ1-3	CASSLVGPLSGNTIYF
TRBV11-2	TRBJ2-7	CASSLGESYYEQYF
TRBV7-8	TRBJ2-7	CASSLLPLGLRQGEQYF
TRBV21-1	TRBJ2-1	CASSKNALGGLGCNEQFF
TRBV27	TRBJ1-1	CASSWGGLAFF
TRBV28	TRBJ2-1	CASSRGLNNEQFF
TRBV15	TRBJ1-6	CATSRVHNPTGSINSPLHF
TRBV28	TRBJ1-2	CASSLFVVGDRAYGYTF
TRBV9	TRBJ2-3	CASSLTGGTDTQYF
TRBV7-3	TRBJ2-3	CASSDQGRGTDTQYF